This T cell receptor (beta chain) was captured in a study of OX40 agonist ivuxolimab in advanced cancers. At the level of the study: Ivuxolimab is an agonistic anti-OX40 (CD134) antibody, and patients were treated with it. At doses from 0.01 to 10 mg/kg, patients were given intravenous ivuxolimab every 2 weeks. The study's findings and limits: Clonal expansion was seen in CD4+ and CD8+ blood T cells by week 6 at 0.1 to 3.0 mg/kg. Averaging showed that CD8+ T cells had more expanded clones than CD4+ did.

There are 15 residues in the CDR3. V shed 3 bases and J shed 0 bases, with 8 bases lying between them. Germline CDR1 LNHNV, CDR2 YYDKDF (reference sequence). The repertoire was sequenced with immunoSEQ multiplex PCR; TCRdb's copy has only in-frame clones and lacks some. The table lists roughly 56,000 clones, around 84% of them singletons. To note about this clone: Its specificity is unknown.

The chain couples TRBV15 to TRBJ2-2; D may be TRBD1 (5 bases). This specimen was CD4+ or CD8+ T cells sorted from blood, taken in a trial of the OX40 agonist ivuxolimab. This clonotype originated in an adult with an advanced solid tumor such as melanoma, head and neck, liver or kidney cancer. In DNA form, the CDR3 reads TGTGCCACCAGCAGCAGGGTAACGAACACCGGGGAGCTGTTTTTT. The encoded protein is CATSSRVTNTGELFF. The full variable domain, with the rest looked up from reference TRBV15 and TRBJ2-2, is DAMVIQNPRYQVTQFGKPVTLSCSQTLNHNVMYWYQQKSSQAPKLLFHYYDKDFNNEADTPDNFQSRRPNTSFCFLDIRSPGLGDTAMYLCATSSRVTNTGELFFGEGSRLTVL.